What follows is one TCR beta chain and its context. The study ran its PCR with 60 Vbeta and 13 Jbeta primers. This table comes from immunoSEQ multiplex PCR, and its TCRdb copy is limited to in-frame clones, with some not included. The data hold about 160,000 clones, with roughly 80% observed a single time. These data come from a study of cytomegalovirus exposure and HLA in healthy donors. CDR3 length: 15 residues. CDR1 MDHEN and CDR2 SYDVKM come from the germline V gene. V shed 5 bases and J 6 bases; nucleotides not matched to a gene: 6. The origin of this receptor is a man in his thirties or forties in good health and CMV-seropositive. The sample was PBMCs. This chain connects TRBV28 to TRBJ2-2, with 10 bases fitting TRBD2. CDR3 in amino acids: CASSQGLAPPGELFF. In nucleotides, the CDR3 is TGTGCCAGCAGTCAGGGACTAGCGCCCCCCGGGGAGCTGTTTTTT.